Following are 24 T cell receptor beta chains from one sample sequenced in a study of type 1 regulatory T cells. TCRdb recomputed calls from the reads with MiXCR, one row per CDR3 protein. Among about 97,000 distinct CDR3 sequences listed, roughly 28% were seen once. Material: CD4+ T cells, either the whole sample or a sorted fraction (not recorded which). These receptors all stem from a human donor in good health.

The CDR3: CSAGQGGTYEQYF. The CDR3 coding sequence is TGCAGCGCCGGACAGGGGGGCACCTACGAGCAGTACTTC. The chain links TRBV29-1 to TRBJ2-7; TRBD1 matches 10 bases. The germline V gene has CDR1 SQVTM and CDR2 ANQGSEA. The CDR3 has 13 residues. The J segment lost 2 bases and the V segment lost 7 bases, leaving 5 bases of the junction unmatched.

V and J are TRBV5-4 and TRBJ2-1; 9 bases line up with TRBD2. The CDR3 has 16 residues. V shed 1 base, J shed 7 bases, and the junction held 9 bases outside the gene matches. In germline, CDR1 is SGHNT, CDR2 YYREEE (reference sequence). CDR3 coding DNA: TGTGCCAGCAGCTTGTCGGCGGGAGGGCCGGGTAATGAGCAGTTCTTC. Translation: CASSLSAGGPGNEQFF.

This clonotype was counted between two and nine times. The genes are TRBV7-2 and TRBJ2-4; 7 nucleotides match TRBD1. The J segment lost 8 bases and the V segment lost 5 bases, leaving 9 bases of the junction unmatched. Germline lookup yields CDR1 SGHTA and CDR2 FQGNSA. The CDR3 contains 14 residues. The CDR3 region is CASSPDRESYIQYF. CDR3 sequence (DNA): TGTGCCAGCAGCCCCGACAGGGAAAGTTACATTCAGTACTTC.

The V call is TRBV20-1, the J call TRBJ2-1, with 12 bases fitting TRBD2. The CDR3 is made up of 17 amino acids. Per germline, CDR1 DFQATT and CDR2 SNEGSKA (reference sequence). J gave up 0 bases and V 8 bases, and 11 bases lay outside the gene matches. CDR3 amino acids: CSTSGLAGGPSYNEQFF. The CDR3 DNA reads as TGCAGTACCTCTGGGCTAGCGGGAGGGCCCTCCTACAATGAGCAGTTCTTC.

V is TRBV20-1 and J is TRBJ1-6; D unclear. Germline lookup yields CDR1 DFQATT and CDR2 SNEGSKA (reference sequence). V was trimmed by 0 bases and J by 2 bases, leaving 8 bases between them. The CDR3 contains 15 residues. CDR3 sequence (DNA): TGCAGTGCTAGAGAGTCCCCAGCCTATAATTCACCCCTCCACTTT. It specifies CSARESPAYNSPLHF.

This clonotype was counted a few times. The chain recombines TRBV5-1 with TRBJ2-5, with TRBD2 matching over 14 bases. CDR1 and CDR2 (germline): SGHRS, YFSETQ. The CDR3 covers 16 residues. The ends lost 4 bases at V and 1 base at J; junction bases unmatched: 3. DNA for the CDR3: TGCGCCAGCAGCCCAGGGACTAGCGGGAGCCAAGAGACCCAGTACTTC. Translated: CASSPGTSGSQETQYF.

This chain joins TRBV14 and TRBJ2-7; 12 nucleotides line up with TRBD1. This CDR3 contains 16 residues. CDR1 and CDR2 from the germline V gene are SGHDN and FVKESK. V gave up 5 bases and J gave up 7 bases; unmatched junction bases: 12. CDR3 loop: CASSARPGQGAWEQYF. CDR3 in DNA: TGTGCCAGCAGCGCTCGTCCGGGACAGGGGGCTTGGGAGCAGTACTTC.

This chain joins TRBV10-3 and TRBJ2-5, with 7 bases identical to TRBD2. With 3 bases clipped from V and 5 bases from J, the junction kept 6 bases outside the gene matches. CDR3 length: 14 residues. CDR1 ENHRY and CDR2 SYGVKD come from the germline V gene. Here the CDR3 DNA reads TGTGCCATCAGTGAAAGCGGGGCGGGGGAGACCCAGTACTTC. Encoded protein: CAISESGAGETQYF.

V and J are TRBV7-3 and TRBJ2-7; the D call may be TRBD1 or TRBD2 (5 bases each). Trimming pared 5 bases from V and 1 base from J, leaving 9 bases between. CDR3 length: 13 amino acids. The germline V gene encodes CDR1 SGHTA and CDR2 FQGTGA. Written as DNA, the CDR3 is TGTGCCAGCAGCGCTGGGGGTTCCTACGAGCAGTACTTC. Residues: CASSAGGSYEQYF.

The V and J genes are TRBV7-8 and TRBJ2-3, with 7 positions matching TRBD2. Germline V gives CDR1 SGHVS, CDR2 FQNEAQ. The V and J ends lost 5 bases and 0 bases, in that order; junction bases with no gene match: 17. The CDR3 contains 19 residues. The CDR3 spells CASSPKRGISGPSTDTQYF. The CDR3 DNA sequence: TGTGCCAGCAGCCCTAAACGAGGAATTAGCGGGCCTAGCACAGATACGCAGTATTTT.

This clonotype was seen a handful of times. The chain joins TRBV20-1 to TRBJ2-1; 9 bases agree with TRBD2. CDR1 and CDR2 from the germline V gene are DFQATT and SNEGSKA (reference sequence). The CDR3 extends over 17 amino acids. Trimming cost V 6 bases and J 1 base; bases outside gene matches: 13. This CDR3 reads CSAKGASGTISYNEQFF. DNA for the CDR3: TGCAGTGCCAAGGGGGCTAGCGGGACTATTTCCTACAATGAGCAGTTCTTC.

This rearrangement joins TRBV20-1 to TRBJ1-2, with D perhaps matching TRBD1 (6 bases). The V gene lost 5 bases and the J gene lost 6 bases, with 13 bases spanning the gap. The CDR3 contains 12 residues. Germline CDR1 reads DFQATT; CDR2 reads SNEGSKA (reference sequence). CDR3 nucleotides: TGCAGTGCTCAACCTCCAGGGGATGGCTACACCTTC. Translating gives CSAQPPGDGYTF.

The chain joins TRBV7-8 to TRBJ1-6; 9 positions agree with TRBD1. V lost 5 bases to trimming and J lost 9 bases; unmatched junction nucleotides: 20. This CDR3 has 19 amino acids. Per germline, CDR1 SGHVS and CDR2 FQNEAQ. CDR3 sequence: CASSKRDRASLIPGSPLHF. CDR3 nucleotide sequence: TGTGCCAGCAGCAAAAGGGACAGGGCGAGCCTTATTCCGGGTTCACCCCTCCACTTT. The full variable domain, with the rest looked up from reference TRBV7-8 and TRBJ1-6, is GAGVSQSPRYKVAKRGQDVALRCDPISGHVSLFWYQQALGQGPEFLTYFQNEAQLDKSGLPSDRFFAERPEGSVSTLKIQRTQQEDSAVYLCASSKRDRASLIPGSPLHFGNGTRLTVT.

The chain links TRBV5-4 to TRBJ2-7, with D unresolved. Trimming stripped 5 bases from V and 0 bases from J, with 12 bases between. The germline V gene encodes CDR1 SGHNT and CDR2 YYREEE (reference sequence). This CDR3 spans 14 amino acids. CDR3 amino acids: CASRYELSSYEQYF. Here the CDR3 DNA reads TGTGCCAGCAGATACGAACTAAGCTCCTACGAGCAGTACTTC. The full variable domain, its missing parts supplied by reference TRBV5-4 and TRBJ2-7, is ETGVTQSPTHLIKTRGQQVTLRCSSQSGHNTVSWYQQALGQGPQFIFQYYREEENGRGNFPPRFSGLQFPNYSSELNVNALELDDSALYLCASRYELSSYEQYFGPGTRLTVT.

The gene calls are TRBV12-5 and TRBJ2-6; unclear D gene. The CDR3 is 16 residues long. Germline CDR1 LGHNT, CDR2 FRNRAP. V was shortened by 0 bases and J by 2 bases, with 8 bases between the two germline ends. CDR3 nucleotide sequence: TGTGCTAGTGGTTTGGTGGCCGGAACTGGGGCCAACGTCCTGACTTTC. This encodes CASGLVAGTGANVLTF.

This clonotype has just a few counts. J is TRBJ2-7 and V is TRBV29-1; D may be TRBD1 (7 bases). Germline values: CDR1 SQVTM, CDR2 ANQGSEA. The CDR3 length is 14 residues. V gave up 3 bases and J gave up 1 base, with 13 bases separating them. This CDR3 reads CSVEAAGGSYEQYF. CDR3 in DNA: TGCAGCGTTGAGGCGGCAGGGGGGTCCTACGAGCAGTACTTC.

The rearrangement links TRBV6-5 to TRBJ1-2; TRBD1 matches at 11 bases. This CDR3 contains 17 residues. Trimming removed 6 bases from V and 5 bases from J; junction bases left unmatched: 14. Per the germline V gene, CDR1 is MNHEY and CDR2 is SVGAGI. The CDR3 loop is CASSLRNGQGAGYGYTF. The DNA for the CDR3 is TGTGCCAGCAGCCTACGAAACGGACAGGGGGCGGGGTATGGCTACACCTTC.

The rearrangement links TRBV24-1 to TRBJ2-1; 12 bases agree with TRBD2. The V gene's germline CDR1 is KGHDR and CDR2 SFDVKD. The CDR3 runs 16 residues. Trimming at V came to 4 bases and at J to 6 bases, leaving 6 bases not matched to a gene. The CDR3 protein is CATSDRTSGVLNEQFF. CDR3 in DNA: TGTGCCACCAGTGACCGGACTAGCGGGGTGCTCAATGAGCAGTTCTTC.

The V gene is TRBV6-2 or TRBV6-3, the J gene TRBJ2-2, with a possible D match to TRBD2 (5 bases). The CDR3 spans 16 residues. Trimming cost V 6 bases and J 0 bases, with 14 bases left between them. Germline values: CDR1 MNHEY, CDR2 SVGEGT. The CDR3 loop reads CASRPPGKTNTGELFF. DNA for the CDR3: TGTGCCAGCAGACCCCCGGGAAAAACGAACACCGGGGAGCTGTTTTTT.

This clonotype was found once. One end of the junction fails to match germline, which may point to a read error. The rearrangement joins TRBV2 to TRBJ2-1; D is unresolved. Germline loops: CDR1 SNHLY, CDR2 FYNNEI. The length of the CDR3 is 13 residues. The chain's CDR3 is CASSSQTYNEQLF. The DNA of the CDR3 is TGTGCCAGCAGTTCCCAAACCTACAATGAGCAGTTATTC.

In its sample, this clonotype was seen a few times. The DNA is left out, because the CDR3 cannot be placed on it with certainty; the CDR3 is given as TCRdb lists it. The rearrangement uses TRBV6-2 or TRBV6-3 and TRBJ2-1; the table's D call, TRBD2, has no DNA check behind it. Germline V gene data show CDR1 as MNHEY and CDR2 as SVGEGT. Both ends counted, the CDR3 spans 17 residues. CDR3 in amino acids: CASSSSTSGRAYNEQFF.

The chain recombines TRBV7-8 with TRBJ1-3; no firm D call. V was pared by 4 bases and J by 1 base, with 11 bases between. The CDR3 length is 15 residues. CDR1 and CDR2 from the germline V gene are SGHVS and FQNEAQ. CDR3 sequence (DNA): TGTGCCAGCAGCTCCGCGGATTGGTCTGGAAACACCATATATTTT. This encodes CASSSADWSGNTIYF.

The chain recombines TRBV20-1 with TRBJ2-1; 7 bases fit TRBD1. V lost 3 bases, J lost 7 bases, and 15 bases stayed unmatched. This CDR3 comprises 16 residues. Germline CDR1 is DFQATT and CDR2 is SNEGSKA (reference sequence). The CDR3 bases are TGCAGTGCTAGGGTCTTTTCTGGACAGGAGGTAAATGAGCAGTTCTTC. Amino acid sequence: CSARVFSGQEVNEQFF.

The V gene is TRBV24-1, the J gene TRBJ2-6; 9 bases line up with TRBD1. The trim removed 1 base at V and 2 bases at J, leaving 2 bases unmatched. CDR1 is KGHDR and CDR2 is SFDVKD in the germline V gene. The CDR3 consists of 17 residues. This CDR3 is CATSDFDRGTGANVLTF. Written as DNA, the CDR3 is TGTGCCACCAGTGATTTCGACAGGGGGACTGGGGCCAACGTCCTGACTTTC.